This T cell receptor beta chain was found in a study of blood T cell repertoires in COVID-19. About the study: PBMCs, B-cell-depleted T cells, or T cells were the source of the cDNA or gDNA that made up the material.

Original processing notes: Estimated nucleated cell counts came from reference gene primer amplification. This table comes from immunoSEQ multiplex PCR, and its TCRdb copy is limited to in-frame clones, with some not included. D and trimming come from the DNA, and the V and J calls and clone size come from that table. The sample yields roughly 180,000 clones, roughly 85% seen once. The V gene's germline CDR1 is MRHNA and CDR2 SNTAGT. CDR3 length equals 15 residues. Trimming at V came to 6 bases and at J to 7 bases, leaving 12 bases not matched to a gene. Those who participated ranged in age from roughly 18 to 89 years and resided in around 22 US areas. Symptom resolution, clearance, or two negative PCRs marked the recovered donors of Cohort 3.

The chain recombines TRBV6-4 with TRBJ1-5, with TRBD1 matching over 7 bases. The sequencing sample was made of PBMCs or T cells enriched from blood (not recorded which). This clonotype was sampled from a woman aged 50 to 60 who had recovered from COVID-19. The CDR3 DNA is TGTGCCAGCAGCCTTGACCAGGGGGTTGGACAGCCCCAGCATTTT. It codes for CASSLDQGVGQPQHF.